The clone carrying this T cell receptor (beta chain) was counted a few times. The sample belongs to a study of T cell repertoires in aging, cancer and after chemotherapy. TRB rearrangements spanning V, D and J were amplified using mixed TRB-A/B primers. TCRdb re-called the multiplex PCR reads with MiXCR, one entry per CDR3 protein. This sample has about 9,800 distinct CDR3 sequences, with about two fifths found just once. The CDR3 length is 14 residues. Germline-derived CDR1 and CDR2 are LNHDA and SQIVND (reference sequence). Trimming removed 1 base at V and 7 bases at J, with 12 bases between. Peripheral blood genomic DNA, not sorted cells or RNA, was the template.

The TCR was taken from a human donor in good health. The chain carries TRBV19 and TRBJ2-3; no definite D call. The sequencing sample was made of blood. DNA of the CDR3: TGTGCCAGTAGTATAGGGCACTTGACAAATACGCAGTATTTT. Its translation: CASSIGHLTNTQYF.